This entry lists 31 T cell receptor beta chains sequenced from one sample in a study of T cell responses to AZD1222 COVID-19 vaccine. The data were produced by immunoSEQ multiplex PCR, yet TCRdb's version contains in-frame clones alone and is incomplete. The sample gives just under 20,000 clones, 84% of which show up once; roughly 16% is in the top ten. The source was peripheral blood, collected 28 days after the second AZD1222 dose. The receptor set was obtained from an adult who received the AZD1222 COVID-19 vaccine.

V gene TRBV6-2 or TRBV6-3 combines with J gene TRBJ2-3, with a tentative D call TRBD1 (5 bases). CDR1 is MNHEY and CDR2 is SVGEGT in the germline V gene. CDR3 length: 14 amino acids. Deletions cut 5 bases from V and 2 bases from J, with 11 bases between. DNA of the CDR3: TGTGCCAGCAGTACTCGACAGCTCACAGATACGCAGTATTTT. Translating it yields CASSTRQLTDTQYF.

The chain is built from TRBV28 and TRBJ1-1, with 8 bases that match TRBD1. With V trimmed by 6 bases and J by 1 base, 10 bases remained unmatched. The CDR3 is 16 amino acids. Looked up from germline, CDR1 is MDHEN and CDR2 is SYDVKM. CDR3 in amino acids: CASSRSIGTGNTEAFF. CDR3 in DNA: TGTGCCAGCAGCCGCTCAATCGGGACAGGGAACACTGAAGCTTTCTTT. The full variable domain, with the rest looked up from reference TRBV28 and TRBJ1-1, is DVKVTQSSRYLVKRTGEKVFLECVQDMDHENMFWYRQDPGLGLRLIYFSYDVKMKEKGDIPEGYSVSREKKERFSLILESASTNQTSMYLCASSRSIGTGNTEAFFGQGTRLTVV.

The rearrangement joins TRBV2 to TRBJ2-2, with D perhaps TRBD2 (6 bases). From germline, CDR1 is SNHLY and CDR2 FYNNEI. V lost 8 bases to trimming and J lost 4 bases, with 17 bases between them. CDR3 length: 15 amino acids. CDR3 bases: TGTGCCAGCCTAGGTCTGGGGGGTGTCACCGGGGAGCTGTTTTTT. Residues: CASLGLGGVTGELFF.

The rearrangement uses TRBV19 and TRBJ1-4; D is perhaps TRBD1 (6 bases). The germline V gene has CDR1 LNHDA and CDR2 SQIVND (reference sequence). The CDR3 covers 15 residues. The V end was cut by 6 bases, the J end by 3 bases, with 14 bases between. CDR3 nucleotides: TGTGCCAGTAGCCGTGCACAGGGTTCTAATGAAAAACTGTTTTTT. Translated: CASSRAQGSNEKLFF.

This chain connects TRBV7-2 to TRBJ2-5; D is ambiguous. The V gene lost 2 bases and the J gene lost 5 bases, with 12 bases spanning the gap. This CDR3 has 14 amino acids. The V gene's germline CDR1 is SGHTA and CDR2 FQGNSA. CDR3: CASSLYTLRETQYF. In DNA, the CDR3 is TGTGCCAGCAGCTTATATACCCTAAGGGAGACCCAGTACTTC.

The chain links TRBV28 to TRBJ1-4; perhaps TRBD1 as D (6 bases). V lost 6 bases and J 8 bases, leaving 13 bases between the germline ends. In germline, CDR1 is MDHEN, CDR2 SYDVKM. CDR3 length equals 13 residues. CDR3 coding DNA: TGTGCCAGCAGGAGGGGGGGTATAGAAAAACTGTTTTTT. As protein: CASRRGGIEKLFF.

The V and J genes are TRBV6-2 or TRBV6-3 and TRBJ1-1; D remains unclear. V was shortened by 2 bases and J by 3 bases, with 10 bases between the two germline ends. The CDR3 length is 14 residues. Germline V CDR1 and CDR2: MNHEY, SVGEGT. CDR3 sequence (DNA): TGTGCCAGCAGTTACACCGGGGAACACACTGAAGCTTTCTTT. It yields the protein CASSYTGEHTEAFF.

The chain employs TRBV24-1 and TRBJ1-2; D remains ambiguous. The germline V and J ends were trimmed by 0 bases and 4 bases, with 11 bases remaining between them. Germline V gene data show CDR1 as KGHDR and CDR2 as SFDVKD. The CDR3 runs 15 residues. The CDR3 here is CATSDLRGGAYGYTF. CDR3 nucleotides: TGTGCCACCAGTGATTTGCGCGGCGGAGCCTATGGCTACACCTTC.

The chain employs TRBV7-2 and TRBJ2-7; TRBD1 might be the D (6 bases). Germline CDR1 reads SGHTA; CDR2 reads FQGNSA. This CDR3 has 14 amino acids. Trimming pared 5 bases from V and 2 bases from J, leaving 13 bases between. The DNA for the CDR3 is TGTGCCAGCAGCAAGGACAGATACACCTACGAGCAGTACTTC. Translated: CASSKDRYTYEQYF. The variable domain in full, with the rest retrieved from reference TRBV7-2 and TRBJ2-7, is GAGVSQSPSNKVTEKGKDVELRCDPISGHTALYWYRQSLGQGLEFLIYFQGNSAPDKSGLPSDRFSAERTGGSVSTLTIQRTQQEDSAVYLCASSKDRYTYEQYFGPGTRLTVT.

This clone was recorded a few times. The chain carries TRBV5-5 and TRBJ2-7; possible D gene TRBD2, 6 bases. Germline CDR1 and CDR2: SGHKS and YYEKEE (reference sequence). CDR3 size: 13 residues. V was pared by 4 bases and J by 6 bases, with 14 bases between. The CDR3 DNA follows: TGTGCCAGCAGCCTAGGGACTCTGGGCGAGCAGTACTTC. Amino acid sequence: CASSLGTLGEQYF.

The V gene is TRBV5-1, the J gene TRBJ2-3; no reliable D call. Germline V gene sequence: CDR1 SGHRS, CDR2 YFSETQ. The CDR3 consists of 14 residues. V was trimmed by 0 bases and J by 5 bases, leaving 10 bases between them. The CDR3 is CASSLDIAGDTQYF. In nucleotides, the CDR3 is TGCGCCAGCAGCTTGGACATAGCCGGAGATACGCAGTATTTT.

In DNA, the CDR3 is TGTGCCAGCAGCTCAACCCAGGGGGCCGGGGAGCTGTTTTTT. Translating it yields CASSSTQGAGELFF. This chain joins TRBV7-7 and TRBJ2-2; 7 nucleotides agree with TRBD1. Unmatched junction bases numbered 5, after V lost 4 bases and J lost 6 bases. This CDR3 is 14 amino acids long. Germline CDR1 is SSHAT and CDR2 is FNYEAQ (reference sequence).

This rearrangement joins TRBV6-5 to TRBJ1-2, with 8 bases aligning to TRBD1. The CDR3 sequence is 14 residues long. The germline V gene encodes CDR1 MNHEY and CDR2 SVGAGI. Trimming took 6 bases from V and 7 from J; bases not matched to a gene: 10. CDR3 residues: CASSGTGGGSGYTF. The CDR3 nucleotides are TGTGCCAGCAGCGGGACAGGCGGAGGAAGTGGCTACACCTTC.

The J gene is TRBJ1-4, the V gene TRBV13, with D possibly matching TRBD1 (5 bases). Trimming removed 5 bases from V and 7 bases from J, with 14 bases in between. Germline values: CDR1 PRHDT, CDR2 FYEKMQ (reference sequence). The CDR3 length is 14 residues. The CDR3 spells CASSPGRGGEKLFF. The CDR3 region has the DNA TGTGCCAGCAGCCCCGGGAGGGGCGGTGAAAAACTGTTTTTT.

The rearrangement links TRBV7-2 to TRBJ1-3; D is undetermined. The CDR3 runs 14 residues. CDR1 and CDR2 from the germline V gene are SGHTA and FQGNSA. Trimming removed 1 base from V and 3 bases from J, with 7 bases in between. The CDR3: CASSLVSLGNTIYF. Written as DNA, the CDR3 is TGTGCCAGCAGCTTAGTCAGCCTTGGAAACACCATATATTTT.

J is TRBJ1-5 and V is TRBV7-7, with 7 bases that match TRBD1. CDR3 length: 15 residues. Looked up from germline, CDR1 is SSHAT and CDR2 is FNYEAQ (reference sequence). J gave up 8 bases and V 5 bases, and 12 bases lay outside the gene matches. The CDR3 region is CASSPGTDPNEPQHF. CDR3 in DNA: TGTGCCAGCAGCCCTGGGACAGACCCGAATGAGCCCCAGCATTTT. The whole variable domain, remainder taken from reference TRBV7-7 and TRBJ1-5, is GAGVSQSPRYKVTKRGQDVTLRCDPISSHATLYWYQQALGQGPEFLTYFNYEAQPDKSGLPSDRFSAERPEGSISTLTIQRTEQRDSAMYRCASSPGTDPNEPQHFGDGTRLSIL.

The chain combines TRBV5-1 with TRBJ2-1; 8 bases agree with TRBD2. The CDR3 sequence is 21 residues long. Germline V lookup: CDR1 SGHRS, CDR2 YFSETQ. Unmatched junction bases numbered 18, after V lost 0 bases and J lost 1 base. This CDR3 reads CASSLANPGDQRERSYNEQFF. The CDR3 nucleotides read TGCGCCAGCAGCTTGGCCAACCCAGGGGATCAGCGGGAGAGGTCCTACAATGAGCAGTTCTTC.

Only a few counts were recorded for this clone. The rearrangement joins TRBV29-1 to TRBJ2-7; TRBD2 matches 12 bases. The ends lost 4 bases at V and 4 bases at J; junction bases unmatched: 2. The CDR3 sequence is 13 residues long. Per the germline V gene, CDR1 is SQVTM and CDR2 is ANQGSEA. CDR3 sequence (DNA): TGCAGCGTTGTGACTAGCGGGAGTTACGAGCAGTACTTC. It specifies CSVVTSGSYEQYF.

This chain links TRBV10-3 with TRBJ2-7, with 7 bases that match TRBD2. This CDR3 region has 14 residues. In germline, CDR1 is ENHRY, CDR2 SYGVKD. Germline trimming cut 2 bases from V and 2 bases from J; bases unmatched to any gene: 3. In DNA, the CDR3 is TGTGCCATCAGTGAGACTAGCGAACCCTACGAGCAGTACTTC. Encoded protein: CAISETSEPYEQYF.

The CDR3 spells CASILSGRGNEQFF. The CDR3 nucleotides read TGTGCCAGCATCCTCAGCGGGAGGGGCAATGAGCAGTTCTTC. The genes are TRBV2 and TRBJ2-1, with 10 bases matching TRBD2. The CDR3 runs to 14 residues. Trimming took 7 bases from V and 6 from J; bases not matched to a gene: 6. CDR1 is SNHLY and CDR2 is FYNNEI in the germline V gene.

This chain links TRBV7-2 with TRBJ2-5; 11 nucleotides align to TRBD2. V shed 5 bases, J shed 1 base, and the junction held 6 bases outside the gene matches. The CDR3 totals 16 residues. Per germline, CDR1 SGHTA and CDR2 FQGNSA. This chain's CDR3 is CASSLTTSGGQETQYF. CDR3 DNA: TGTGCCAGCAGCCTTACTACTAGCGGGGGCCAAGAGACCCAGTACTTC. Based on the CDR3 plus reference TRBV7-2 and TRBJ2-5, the full variable domain is GAGVSQSPSNKVTEKGKDVELRCDPISGHTALYWYRQSLGQGLEFLIYFQGNSAPDKSGLPSDRFSAERTGGSVSTLTIQRTQQEDSAVYLCASSLTTSGGQETQYFGPGTRLLVL.

The genes are TRBV19 and TRBJ2-2; 7 bases fit TRBD2. Germline values: CDR1 LNHDA, CDR2 SQIVND (reference sequence). V shed 1 base, J shed 5 bases, and the junction held 1 base outside the gene matches. The CDR3 spans 14 residues. CDR3 DNA sequence: TGTGCCAGTAGTATAGCTAGCGGAACCGGGGAGCTGTTTTTT. Protein: CASSIASGTGELFF.

The rearrangement joins TRBV7-9 to TRBJ1-2, with 9 bases lining up with TRBD1. CDR1 and CDR2 (germline): SEHNR, FQNEAQ (reference sequence). The CDR3 is made up of 14 amino acids. After removal of 6 bases from V and 4 bases from J, the junction contained 6 bases not matched to a gene. CDR3 loop: CASRPGQGSYGYTF. The CDR3 bases are TGTGCCAGCAGACCCGGACAGGGGAGCTATGGCTACACCTTC.

The chain couples TRBV12-3 or TRBV12-4 to TRBJ2-3; D is unresolved. With 6 bases removed from V and 0 bases from J, the gap between germline ends came to 4 bases. CDR3 size: 12 residues. CDR3 residues: CASSRSTDTQYF. CDR3 DNA: TGTGCCAGCAGCCGTAGCACAGATACGCAGTATTTT.

The chain joins TRBV6-5 to TRBJ1-5; the match to TRBD1 covers 8 bases. With 6 bases clipped from V and 2 bases from J, the junction kept 3 bases outside the gene matches. CDR1 is MNHEY and CDR2 is SVGAGI in the germline V gene. CDR3 length: 14 amino acids. In nucleotides, the CDR3 is TGTGCCAGCAGAGACAGGGGTGGCAATCAGCCCCAGCATTTT. Translated, it gives CASRDRGGNQPQHF.

This chain joins TRBV3-1 (or the pseudogene TRBV3-2) and TRBJ2-7; no clear D. Deletions cut 0 bases from V and 1 base from J, with 7 bases between. Germline CDR1 reads LGHDT; CDR2 reads YNNKEL (reference sequence). This CDR3 is 14 amino acids long. CDR3 nucleotide sequence: TGTGCCAGCAGCCAAGATTCGCAGTCCTACGAGCAGTACTTC. Amino acids: CASSQDSQSYEQYF.

The chain links TRBV14 to TRBJ2-7, with a tentative D call TRBD1 (6 bases). Trimming removed 1 base at V and 5 bases at J, with 15 bases between. Germline V gene lookup returns CDR1 SGHDN and CDR2 FVKESK. The CDR3 contains 15 residues. CDR3: CASSQVGRGFHEQYF. The CDR3 DNA is TGTGCCAGCAGCCAAGTAGGCAGGGGTTTCCACGAGCAGTACTTC.

The chain recombines TRBV11-2 with TRBJ2-1; 13 positions match TRBD2. This CDR3 has 15 amino acids. J was trimmed by 8 bases and V by 0 bases; bases with no gene match: 1. CDR1 is SGHAT and CDR2 is FQNNGV in the germline V gene. The CDR3 spells CASSLELAGGDEQFF. In nucleotides, the CDR3 is TGTGCCAGCAGCTTAGAACTAGCGGGAGGGGATGAGCAGTTCTTC.

This clone was detected a few times. The rearrangement joins TRBV4-1 to TRBJ1-5, with no clear D. Germline CDR1 reads MGHRA; CDR2 reads YSYEKL. The CDR3 loop spans 15 amino acids. V shed 6 bases and J shed 1 base, with 13 bases lying between them. CDR3 loop: CASRPQAISNQPQHF. The CDR3 coding sequence is TGCGCCAGCAGACCCCAGGCGATAAGCAATCAGCCCCAGCATTTT.

This chain's CDR3 is CASSLDWEGLNYGYTF. Here the CDR3 DNA reads TGTGCCAGCAGCTTGGATTGGGAGGGGTTGAACTATGGCTACACCTTC. This chain connects TRBV5-5 to TRBJ1-2, with D possibly TRBD1 on 5 matching bases. Germline V CDR1 and CDR2: SGHKS, YYEKEE (reference sequence). The CDR3 length is 16 residues. Between the trimmed V and J ends, which lost 0 bases and 2 bases, there was a span of 14 bases.

This chain connects TRBV5-1 to TRBJ1-5; D possibly corresponds to TRBD1 (5 bases). V lost 0 bases and J 0 bases, leaving 7 bases between the germline ends. Germline lookup yields CDR1 SGHRS and CDR2 YFSETQ. This CDR3 is built from 15 residues. CDR3 DNA: TGCGCCAGCAGCTTGGACGGGGGTAGCAATCAGCCCCAGCATTTT. Translated: CASSLDGGSNQPQHF.